The 13 T cell receptor beta chains below were found in one sample sequenced in a study of cytomegalovirus exposure and HLA in healthy donors. The PCR ran on 60 Vbeta and 13 Jbeta primers. Assay used: immunoSEQ multiplex PCR; TCRdb lists only in-frame clones, some missing. The sample contains some 150,000 clones, 82% of which appear only once. The specimen was PBMCs. The source of these receptors is a man over 45 in good health and CMV-seropositive.

CDR3 amino acids: CASSAGIETQYF. The CDR3 DNA reads as TGTGCCAGCAGCGCAGGGATAGAGACCCAGTACTTC. This sequence joins TRBV2 and TRBJ2-5, with a weak D call TRBD1 (5 bases). V lost 6 bases, J lost 4 bases, and 9 bases lay in between. CDR3 length: 12 residues. Germline CDR1 reads SNHLY; CDR2 reads FYNNEI.

This clone has just a few counts. The chain uses TRBV28 and TRBJ2-7; D is perhaps TRBD2 (5 bases). The CDR3 covers 14 residues. Germline V gene lookup returns CDR1 MDHEN and CDR2 SYDVKM. Trimming shortened V by 1 base and J by 6 bases, and 13 bases separated the two germline ends. In DNA, the CDR3 is TGTGCCAGCAGTTTATCGGGAAGGTTGGGCGAGCAGTACTTC. Translating gives CASSLSGRLGEQYF.

The V gene is TRBV2, the J gene TRBJ1-6; D is possibly TRBD1 (5 bases). V lost 7 bases and J lost 10, with 20 bases in between. The CDR3 loop spans 15 amino acids. Germline V gene sequence: CDR1 SNHLY, CDR2 FYNNEI. Here the CDR3 reads CASTQLDTGGSPLHF. The DNA of the CDR3 is TGTGCCAGCACCCAGTTGGACACAGGCGGCTCACCCCTCCACTTT.

This clone has a single count. The CDR3 DNA reads as TGTGCCAGCAGTTTACCTACAGGGATTGGGCAGCCCCAGCATTTT. Protein sequence: CASSLPTGIGQPQHF. The V call is TRBV28, the J call TRBJ1-5; maybe TRBD1 (6 bases). Trimming took 2 bases from V and 7 from J, leaving 15 bases between them. This CDR3 has 15 amino acids. Germline CDR1 MDHEN, CDR2 SYDVKM.

V and J are TRBV28 and TRBJ2-5, with 9 bases aligning to TRBD2. Germline trimming cut 5 bases from V and 5 bases from J; bases unmatched to any gene: 18. This CDR3 has 18 residues. In germline, CDR1 is MDHEN, CDR2 SYDVKM. CDR3 region: CASSHRGAGGLARETQYF. The CDR3 DNA is TGTGCCAGCAGTCACCGCGGAGCGGGAGGCCTCGCCCGGGAGACCCAGTACTTC.

The chain couples TRBV19 to TRBJ2-3; D gene unclear. CDR3 length equals 15 residues. Trimming pared 2 bases from V and 1 base from J, leaving 10 bases between. Germline V gene sequence: CDR1 LNHDA, CDR2 SQIVND (reference sequence). CDR3: CASSITRSRTDTQYF. The CDR3 nucleotides are TGTGCCAGTAGTATAACCAGGTCCCGCACAGATACGCAGTATTTT.

This sequence joins TRBV9 and TRBJ2-5; TRBD2 might be the D (6 bases). Per germline, CDR1 SGDLS and CDR2 YYNGEE. V shed 4 bases and J shed 11 bases, with 18 bases lying between them. This CDR3 is built from 13 residues. CDR3 amino acids: CASSLPGEGEQYF. CDR3 DNA sequence: TGTGCCAGCAGCCTGCCGGGAGAGGGAGAGCAGTACTTC. Full variable domain (remainder filled in from reference TRBV9 and TRBJ2-5): DSGVTQTPKHLITATGQRVTLRCSPRSGDLSVYWYQQSLDQGLQFLIQYYNGEERAKGNILERFSAQQFPDLHSELNLSSLELGDSALYFCASSLPGEGEQYFGPGTRLLVL.

A note on this clone: An end of the junction does not agree with germline; a read error may underlie this. V is TRBV30 and J is TRBJ2-7, with a weak D call TRBD1 (5 bases). CDR3 length: 11 amino acids. Germline CDR1 GTSNPN, CDR2 SVGIG (reference sequence). The CDR3 protein is CAWRGPRGHHF. The CDR3 DNA reads as TGTGCCTGGAGGGGCCCTAGAGGACATCACTTC.

V gene TRBV23-1 combines with J gene TRBJ1-1; D is ambiguous. TRBV23-1 is an ORF, with its function uncertain. The V end lost 1 base, the J end lost 5 bases, and 23 bases lay between the germline ends. The CDR3 extends over 18 amino acids. CDR3 amino acids: CASSQLFSRPAGWTEAFF. CDR3 nucleotide sequence: TGCGCCAGCAGTCAATTATTTTCCCGCCCGGCGGGCTGGACTGAAGCTTTCTTT.

The chain combines TRBV5-1 with TRBJ2-6, with 7 bases that match TRBD2. Germline-derived CDR1 and CDR2 are SGHRS and YFSETQ. The CDR3 runs to 15 residues. V dropped 4 bases and J dropped 4; count of bases not matched to a gene: 5. CDR3 sequence: CASSPQGGGANVLTF. The CDR3 DNA reads TGCGCCAGCAGCCCTCAGGGAGGGGGGGCCAACGTCCTGACTTTC.

The chain uses TRBV6-1 and TRBJ2-5; 8 nucleotides line up with TRBD2. The CDR3 contains 15 residues. Trimming took 7 bases from V and 2 from J; bases not matched to a gene: 9. The germline CDR1 and CDR2 sequences are MNHNS and SASEGT. The CDR3 here is CASNPLAGFQETQYF. In DNA, the CDR3 is TGTGCCAGCAACCCCCTAGCGGGTTTTCAAGAGACCCAGTACTTC.

The V and J genes are TRBV2 and TRBJ2-5, with no clear D. The germline gives CDR1 SNHLY, CDR2 FYNNEI. The CDR3 extends over 9 amino acids. V was cut by 10 bases and J by 5 bases, with 5 bases left in between. The CDR3 is CAIGETQYF. The CDR3 DNA follows: TGTGCCATCGGGGAGACCCAGTACTTC.

This chain joins TRBV7-2 and TRBJ2-4, with D perhaps matching TRBD2 (6 bases). The CDR3 consists of 18 residues. Germline V gene data show CDR1 as SGHTA and CDR2 as FQGNSA. V was cut by 5 bases and J by 0 bases, with 20 bases left in between. The CDR3 region has the DNA TGTGCCAGCAGCCCGAGGCACGCGGACTATCCAGCCAAAAACATTCAGTACTTC. Translating it yields CASSPRHADYPAKNIQYF.